There are a few counts of the clone carrying this T cell receptor (beta chain). No antigen is known for it. This sample was taken from a study of early stage breast cancer tumors. Background on the study: Most of the 16 invasive tumors were ER+, PR+ and HER2-. Findings of the study overall: Tumors had approximately 2.5-fold higher T cell density and higher clonality than adjacent normal breast tissue.

Here immunoSEQ multiplex PCR was the method, and the copy in TCRdb shows in-frame clones only, minus some. The data contain about 24,000 clones, 65% to 75% of them singletons. The receptor comes from a person aged 55 to 70 with breast cancer. The sample taken for sequencing was breast tumor tissue.

CDR3 DNA: TGTGCCAGCAAGCCGGGACTAGCGGGAGGCGAGCAGTACTTC. Translated: CASKPGLAGGEQYF. The chain has TRBV28 and TRBJ2-7, with TRBD2 identical over 15 bases. This CDR3 contains 14 residues. From germline, CDR1 is MDHEN and CDR2 SYDVKM. Unmatched junction bases numbered 4, after V lost 7 bases and J lost 6 bases.